This record concerns one T cell receptor beta chain sequence. Antigen unknown. Assay used: immunoSEQ multiplex PCR; TCRdb lists only in-frame clones, some missing. The sample carries approximately 130,000 clones, approximately 85% recorded once. The data were taken from a study of T cell responses to AZD1222 COVID-19 vaccine. General observations from the study: Once two AZD1222 doses were given, Spike-specific TCR breadth and depth went up. It was only a handful of AZD1222 recipients who were seropositive at baseline. Dominant at 160-218 and 743-854, vaccine-associated CD4 TCRs also spanned spike.

This TCR was recovered from an adult who received the AZD1222 COVID-19 vaccine. Sequences were derived from peripheral blood, sampled 28 days after the second AZD1222 dose.

Here the CDR3 reads CASSTNGNSNEKLFF. CDR3 nucleotides: TGTGCCAGTAGTACCAACGGGAATTCGAATGAAAAACTGTTTTTT. This chain links TRBV19 with TRBJ1-4; D not certain. Trimming removed 4 bases from V and 5 bases from J, with 14 bases in between. The CDR3 length is 15 residues. Germline CDR1 is LNHDA and CDR2 is SQIVND (reference sequence).